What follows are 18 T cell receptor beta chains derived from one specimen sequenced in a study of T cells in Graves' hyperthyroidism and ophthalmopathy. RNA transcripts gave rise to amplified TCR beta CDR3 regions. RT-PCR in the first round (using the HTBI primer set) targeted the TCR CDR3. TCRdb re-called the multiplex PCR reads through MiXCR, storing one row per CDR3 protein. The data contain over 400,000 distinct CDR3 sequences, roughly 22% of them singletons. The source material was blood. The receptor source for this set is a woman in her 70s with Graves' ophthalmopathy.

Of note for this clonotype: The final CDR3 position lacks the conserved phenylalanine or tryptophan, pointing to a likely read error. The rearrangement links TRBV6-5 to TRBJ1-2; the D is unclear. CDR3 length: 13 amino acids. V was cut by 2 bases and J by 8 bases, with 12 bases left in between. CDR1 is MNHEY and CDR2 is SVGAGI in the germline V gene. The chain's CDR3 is CASSYGGDKGYTL. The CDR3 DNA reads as TGTGCCAGCAGTTACGGCGGGGATAAGGGCTACACCCTC.

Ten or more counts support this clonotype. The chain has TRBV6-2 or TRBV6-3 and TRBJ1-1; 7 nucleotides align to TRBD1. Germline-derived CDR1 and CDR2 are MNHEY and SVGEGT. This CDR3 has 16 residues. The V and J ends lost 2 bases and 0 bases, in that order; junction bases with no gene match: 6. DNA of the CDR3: TGTGCCAGCAGTTACCCAGCAGGGGGTTTGAACACTGAAGCTTTCTTT. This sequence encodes CASSYPAGGLNTEAFF.

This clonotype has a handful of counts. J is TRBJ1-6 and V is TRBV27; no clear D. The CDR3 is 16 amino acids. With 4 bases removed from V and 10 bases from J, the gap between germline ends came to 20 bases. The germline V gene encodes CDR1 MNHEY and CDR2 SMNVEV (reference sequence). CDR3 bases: TGTGCCAGCAGTTCCTCACAATACGTAATCACATCACCCCTCCACTTT. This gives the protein CASSSSQYVITSPLHF.

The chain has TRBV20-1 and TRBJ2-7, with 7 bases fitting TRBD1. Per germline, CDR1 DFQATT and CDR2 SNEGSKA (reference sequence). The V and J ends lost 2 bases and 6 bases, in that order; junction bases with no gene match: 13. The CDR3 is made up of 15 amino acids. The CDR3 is CSARTPTGATTEQYF. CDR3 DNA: TGCAGTGCTAGAACCCCTACAGGGGCCACGACCGAGCAGTACTTC.

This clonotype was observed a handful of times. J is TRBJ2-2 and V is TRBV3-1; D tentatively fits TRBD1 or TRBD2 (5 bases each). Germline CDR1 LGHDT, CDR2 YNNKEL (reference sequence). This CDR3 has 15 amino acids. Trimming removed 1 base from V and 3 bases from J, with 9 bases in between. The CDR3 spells CASSQGGTYTGELFF. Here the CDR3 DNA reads TGTGCCAGCAGCCAAGGAGGGACCTACACCGGGGAGCTGTTTTTT. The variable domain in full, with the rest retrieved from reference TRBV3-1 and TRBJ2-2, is DTAVSQTPKYLVTQMGNDKSIKCEQNLGHDTMYWYKQDSKKFLKIMFSYNNKELIINETVPNRFSPKSPDKAHLNLHINSLELGDSAVYFCASSQGGTYTGELFFGEGSRLTVL.

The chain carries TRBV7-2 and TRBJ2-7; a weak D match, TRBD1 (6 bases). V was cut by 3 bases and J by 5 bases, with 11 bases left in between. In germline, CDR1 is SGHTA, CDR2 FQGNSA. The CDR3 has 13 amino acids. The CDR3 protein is CASSLNRAHEQYF. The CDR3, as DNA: TGTGCCAGCAGCTTGAACAGGGCCCACGAGCAGTACTTC.

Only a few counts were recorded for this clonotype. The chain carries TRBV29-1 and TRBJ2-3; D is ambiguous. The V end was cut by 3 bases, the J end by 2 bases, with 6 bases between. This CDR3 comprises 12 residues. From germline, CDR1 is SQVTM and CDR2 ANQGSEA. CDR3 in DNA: TGCAGCGTTGAGGCAATCACAGATACGCAGTATTTT. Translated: CSVEAITDTQYF.

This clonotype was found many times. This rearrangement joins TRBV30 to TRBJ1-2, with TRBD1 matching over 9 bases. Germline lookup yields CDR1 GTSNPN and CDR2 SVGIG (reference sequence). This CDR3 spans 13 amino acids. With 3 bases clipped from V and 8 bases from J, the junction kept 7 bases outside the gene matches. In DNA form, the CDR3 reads TGTGCCTGGAGGGCACAGGGGGCCGGCGGCTACACCTTC. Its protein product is CAWRAQGAGGYTF.

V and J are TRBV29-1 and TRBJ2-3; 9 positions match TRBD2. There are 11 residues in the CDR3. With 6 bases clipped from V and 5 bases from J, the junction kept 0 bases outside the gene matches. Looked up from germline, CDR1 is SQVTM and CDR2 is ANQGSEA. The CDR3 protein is CSVREGDTQYF. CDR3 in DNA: TGCAGCGTGCGGGAGGGAGATACGCAGTATTTT.

The CDR3 protein is CASSPPNVGNTEAFF. For the CDR3, the DNA is TGTGCCAGCTCACCACCGAACGTAGGAAACACTGAAGCTTTCTTT. This chain links TRBV18 with TRBJ1-1; no firm D call. Per the germline V gene, CDR1 is KGHSH and CDR2 is LQKENI. The V end lost 0 bases, the J end lost 2 bases, and 10 bases lay between the germline ends. The CDR3 length is 15 residues.

The DNA for the CDR3 is TGCGCCAGCAGCACTATCACTAGCGGAACTAGCACAGATACGCAGTATTTT. Translation gives CASSTITSGTSTDTQYF. This rearrangement joins TRBV5-1 to TRBJ2-3; 8 bases are shared with TRBD2. Trimming at V came to 4 bases and at J to 0 bases, leaving 10 bases not matched to a gene. This CDR3 comprises 17 residues. Germline-derived CDR1 and CDR2 are SGHRS and YFSETQ.

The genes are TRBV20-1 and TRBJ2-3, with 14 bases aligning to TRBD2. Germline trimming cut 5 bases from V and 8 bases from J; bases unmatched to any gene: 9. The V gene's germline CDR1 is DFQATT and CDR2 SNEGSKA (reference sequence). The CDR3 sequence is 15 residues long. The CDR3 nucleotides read TGCAGTGCTGGGACTAGCGGGAGCTGGTTGGGTACGCAGTATTTT. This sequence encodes CSAGTSGSWLGTQYF.

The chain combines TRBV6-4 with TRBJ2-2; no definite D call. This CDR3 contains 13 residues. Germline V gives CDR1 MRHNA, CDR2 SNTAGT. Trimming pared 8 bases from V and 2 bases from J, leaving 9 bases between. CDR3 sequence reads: CASSKENTGELFF. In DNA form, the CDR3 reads TGTGCCAGCTCAAAGGAAAACACCGGGGAGCTGTTTTTT.

The CDR3 sequence: CASSSPMRENTEAFF. The CDR3 DNA reads TGTGCCAGTAGTTCACCTATGAGGGAGAACACTGAAGCTTTCTTT. The rearrangement uses TRBV19 and TRBJ1-1; D unresolved. The CDR3 loop spans 15 amino acids. CDR1 and CDR2 (germline): LNHDA, SQIVND (reference sequence). Deletions cut 5 bases from V and 1 base from J, with 14 bases between.

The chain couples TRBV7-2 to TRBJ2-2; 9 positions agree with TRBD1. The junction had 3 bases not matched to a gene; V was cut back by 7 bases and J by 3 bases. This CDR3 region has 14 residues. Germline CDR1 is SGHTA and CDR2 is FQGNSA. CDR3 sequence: CASTYRGHTGELFF. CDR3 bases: TGTGCCAGCACCTACAGGGGGCACACCGGGGAGCTGTTTTTT.

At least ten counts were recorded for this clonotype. CDR3 bases: TGTGCCAGCAGCCCGATTAGCGAAAGGAACACCGGGGAGCTGTTTTTT. The encoded protein is CASSPISERNTGELFF. V and J are TRBV12-3 or TRBV12-4 and TRBJ2-2, with D possibly matching TRBD2 (5 bases). V was pared by 6 bases and J by 1 base, with 15 bases between. CDR3 size: 16 residues.

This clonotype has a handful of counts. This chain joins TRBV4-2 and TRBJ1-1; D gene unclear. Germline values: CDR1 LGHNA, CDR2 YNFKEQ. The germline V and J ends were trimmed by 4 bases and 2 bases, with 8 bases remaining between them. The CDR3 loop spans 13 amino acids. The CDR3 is CASSPDINTEAFF. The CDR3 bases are TGTGCCAGCAGCCCAGACATCAACACTGAAGCTTTCTTT.

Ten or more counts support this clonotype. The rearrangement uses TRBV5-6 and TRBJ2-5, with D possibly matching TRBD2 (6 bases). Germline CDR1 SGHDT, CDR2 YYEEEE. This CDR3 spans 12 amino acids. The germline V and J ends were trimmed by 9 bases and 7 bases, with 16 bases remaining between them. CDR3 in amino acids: CATGTSSGTQYF. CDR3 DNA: TGTGCCACCGGGACTTCCTCCGGGACCCAGTACTTC.